The sample holds one count of the clone carrying this TCR beta chain. CDR1 and CDR2 from the germline V gene are LGHNA and YSLEER. The CDR3 extends over 20 amino acids. Trimming took 0 bases from V and 5 from J, leaving 28 bases between them. This sample is part of a study of cytotoxic CD8 clonotypes in ibrutinib-treated CLL. Study background: Patient counts were 11 relapsed/refractory, approximately 15 treatment-naive and 17 to 18 IGHV unmutated.

TCRdb's table, derived via immunoSEQ multiplex PCR, lists solely in-frame clones and lacks some. The repertoire includes 150,000 to 200,000 clones, around 70% of them detected once, and 13% sits in the top ten. The sequence came from a human donor with chronic lymphocytic leukemia. The sample was PBMCs, taken after 24 months of ibrutinib treatment. The chain carries TRBV4-3 and TRBJ1-2, with D possibly TRBD1 on 5 matching bases. For the CDR3, the DNA is TGCGCCAGCAGCCAAGATACGGTAGAGGGGACGGTCTCCCTTCCTTATGGCTACACCTTC. Translation: CASSQDTVEGTVSLPYGYTF.